The 22 T cell receptor beta chains below come from one sample, sequenced in a study of siplizumab effects on memory and regulatory T cells. Data came from immunoSEQ multiplex PCR; TCRdb stores just in-frame clones and leaves some out. The sample holds some 110,000 clones, roughly 94% seen once. The sequencing input was non-Treg CD4+ T cells sorted from blood. The receptor set was obtained from a human donor in good health.

This clone was seen once. This sequence joins TRBV10-3 and TRBJ1-2, with TRBD1 as a possible D gene (5 bases). The V end was cut by 7 bases, the J end by 3 bases, with 18 bases between. Germline-derived CDR1 and CDR2 are ENHRY and SYGVKD. CDR3 size: 15 residues. The CDR3 here is CAITEGPTGDYGYTF. For the CDR3, the DNA is TGTGCCATCACTGAAGGCCCAACGGGGGACTATGGCTACACCTTC.

This chain uses TRBV7-2 with TRBJ1-2; D not certain. Germline V gene data show CDR1 as SGHTA and CDR2 as FQGNSA. Trimming removed 3 bases from V and 2 bases from J, with 13 bases in between. The CDR3 loop spans 15 amino acids. The CDR3: CASSFRNILNYGYTF. CDR3 DNA sequence: TGTGCCAGCAGCTTTCGGAACATTTTGAACTATGGCTACACCTTC. Complete variable domain (other parts from reference TRBV7-2 and TRBJ1-2): GAGVSQSPSNKVTEKGKDVELRCDPISGHTALYWYRQSLGQGLEFLIYFQGNSAPDKSGLPSDRFSAERTGGSVSTLTIQRTQQEDSAVYLCASSFRNILNYGYTFGSGTRLTVV.

The V gene is TRBV5-6, the J gene TRBJ2-7, with a weak D call TRBD2 (6 bases). Per the germline V gene, CDR1 is SGHDT and CDR2 is YYEEEE. This CDR3 spans 15 amino acids. Between the trimmed V and J ends, which lost 2 bases and 5 bases, there was a span of 17 bases. The chain's CDR3 is CASSFGSGTGHEQYF. The CDR3 DNA reads TGTGCCAGCAGCTTTGGGTCAGGGACTGGCCACGAGCAGTACTTC.

The J gene is TRBJ1-1, the V gene TRBV7-9; possible D gene TRBD1, 6 bases. The CDR3 has 15 residues. The V end lost 3 bases, the J end lost 0 bases, and 11 bases lay between the germline ends. Germline V gene sequence: CDR1 SEHNR, CDR2 FQNEAQ (reference sequence). In nucleotides, the CDR3 is TGTGCCAGCAGCTTTCAGGGGCCCGTGAACACTGAAGCTTTCTTT. This encodes CASSFQGPVNTEAFF.

The CDR3 DNA reads TGTGCCAGCAGTGTGGGAGGGCCTGAAGCTTTCTTT. Its protein is CASSVGGPEAFF. The genes are TRBV2 and TRBJ1-1; D uncertain. The CDR3 sequence is 12 residues long. The ends were cut back, 4 bases at V and 6 bases at J, with 9 bases in the middle. Germline V gene sequence: CDR1 SNHLY, CDR2 FYNNEI.

In this sample, this clone turned up once. The chain recombines TRBV7-2 with TRBJ2-5; D not certain. TRBJ2-7 explains the end of the DNA better; the J call may be wrong. The CDR3 has 12 residues. Germline lookup yields CDR1 SGHTA and CDR2 FQGNSA. Here the CDR3 DNA reads TGTGCCAGCAGCCGCGAGTTCGACGAGCAGTACTTC. Protein: CASSREFDEQYF.

V usage is TRBV12-5 and J usage is TRBJ1-1; D is ambiguous. The length of the CDR3 is 14 residues. With 7 bases removed from V and 0 bases from J, the gap between germline ends came to 12 bases. Germline CDR1 is LGHNT and CDR2 is FRNRAP. CDR3 in amino acids: CASARKQMNTEAFF. The DNA for the CDR3 is TGTGCTAGTGCTCGAAAGCAGATGAACACTGAAGCTTTCTTT.

This clone has only one observation. The chain combines TRBV5-1 with TRBJ2-3, with unresolved D. CDR3 length: 11 amino acids. Trimming took off 5 bases at V and 2 bases at J, with 3 bases between the two ends. CDR1 SGHRS and CDR2 YFSETQ come from the germline V gene. The CDR3 spells CASRDTDTQYF. In DNA form, the CDR3 reads TGCGCCAGCAGAGACACAGATACGCAGTATTTT.

This chain links TRBV6-5 with TRBJ2-7; possible D gene TRBD2, 6 bases. V dropped 6 bases and J dropped 4 bases, with 10 bases sitting between them. The germline CDR1 and CDR2 sequences are MNHEY and SVGAGI. The CDR3 is 12 residues long. CDR3 nucleotides: TGTGCCAGCAGCTCGGACTATTACGAGCAGTACTTC. Protein product: CASSSDYYEQYF.

The chain joins TRBV7-8 to TRBJ1-5; the match to TRBD1 covers 7 bases. The CDR3 has 13 amino acids. Germline loops: CDR1 SGHVS, CDR2 FQNEAQ. The trim removed 5 bases at V and 7 bases at J, leaving 5 bases unmatched. CDR3 bases: TGTGCCAGCAGCGCGGACAGGATCCAGCCCCAGCATTTT. Protein sequence: CASSADRIQPQHF.

The V call is TRBV18, the J call TRBJ2-5, with D possibly matching TRBD2 (5 bases). Germline V lookup: CDR1 KGHSH, CDR2 LQKENI. The CDR3 has 15 residues. V was shortened by 5 bases and J by 1 base, with 14 bases between the two germline ends. CDR3 in amino acids: CASSIHLGVQETQYF. The CDR3 coding sequence is TGTGCCAGCTCAATTCACCTCGGGGTCCAAGAGACCCAGTACTTC.

The chain recombines TRBV5-1 with TRBJ2-3; 9 nucleotides line up with TRBD2. The CDR3 loop spans 15 amino acids. Losses at the gene ends were 5 bases for V and 0 bases for J; bases not matched to a gene: 4. Germline values: CDR1 SGHRS, CDR2 YFSETQ. The CDR3 is CASRSGRSSTDTQYF. The CDR3 DNA reads TGCGCCAGCAGGAGCGGGAGGTCTAGCACAGATACGCAGTATTTT.

Only one count was recorded for this clone. This chain links TRBV5-1 with TRBJ1-2; 9 nucleotides line up with TRBD1. The V gene's germline CDR1 is SGHRS and CDR2 YFSETQ. V dropped 4 bases and J dropped 6; count of bases not matched to a gene: 7. The CDR3 has 14 residues. CDR3 in amino acids: CASSRDRAPNGYTF. The CDR3 DNA reads as TGCGCCAGCAGCAGGGACAGGGCCCCCAATGGCTACACCTTC.

In its sample, this clone was seen a few times. This chain joins TRBV7-9 and TRBJ2-2; a weak D match, TRBD1 (6 bases). With 9 bases removed from V and 6 bases from J, the gap between germline ends came to 17 bases. Germline CDR1 SEHNR, CDR2 FQNEAQ (reference sequence). The CDR3 runs 14 residues. CDR3 coding DNA: TGTGCCAGAGTAACCAGGGGTGAGTCCGGGGAGCTGTTTTTT. It specifies CARVTRGESGELFF.

V gene TRBV27 combines with J gene TRBJ1-2; maybe TRBD1 (5 bases). The germline gives CDR1 MNHEY, CDR2 SMNVEV (reference sequence). The length of the CDR3 is 13 residues. V was trimmed by 8 bases and J by 4 bases, leaving 14 bases between them. The CDR3 region is CASSPIGTYGYTF. DNA of the CDR3: TGTGCCAGCTCGCCTATAGGGACCTATGGCTACACCTTC.

This rearrangement joins TRBV19 to TRBJ1-5, with unresolved D. CDR1 and CDR2 from the germline V gene are LNHDA and SQIVND (reference sequence). V lost 7 bases to trimming and J lost 3 bases, with 10 bases between them. This CDR3 is 13 amino acids long. In nucleotides, the CDR3 is TGTGCCAGTATTGACCGACCCAATCAGCCCCAGCATTTT. Its translation is CASIDRPNQPQHF. The full variable domain, completed using reference TRBV19 and TRBJ1-5, is DGGITQSPKYLFRKEGQNVTLSCEQNLNHDAMYWYRQDPGQGLRLIYYSQIVNDFQKGDIAEGYSVSREKKESFPLTVTSAQKNPTAFYLCASIDRPNQPQHFGDGTRLSIL.

The chain carries TRBV10-3 and TRBJ1-6; a weak D match, TRBD1 (5 bases). This CDR3 has 13 amino acids. CDR1 and CDR2 from the germline V gene are ENHRY and SYGVKD. V was cut by 10 bases and J by 9 bases, with 16 bases left in between. In DNA form, the CDR3 reads TGTGCCAGCAAACAGGCGTTGGGTTCACCCCTCCACTTT. Amino acid sequence: CASKQALGSPLHF.

The chain carries TRBV27 and TRBJ2-5; 7 nucleotides match TRBD2. From germline, CDR1 is MNHEY and CDR2 SMNVEV (reference sequence). The CDR3 has 14 residues. Trimming cost V 5 bases and J 9 bases; bases outside gene matches: 12. CDR3 sequence (DNA): TGTGCCAGCAGTCCGCGGGACTACGCCGGGGCCCAGTACTTC. Its protein product is CASSPRDYAGAQYF.

A single count supports this clone. The chain has TRBV7-2 and TRBJ1-6; 7 positions match TRBD1. This CDR3 contains 16 residues. Trimming took 5 bases from V and 7 from J; bases not matched to a gene: 11. CDR1 and CDR2 from the germline V gene are SGHTA and FQGNSA. In DNA, the CDR3 is TGTGCCAGCAGCCGTGGGACAGCGACCTCCAATTCACCCCTCCACTTT. This gives the protein CASSRGTATSNSPLHF.

V usage is TRBV27 and J usage is TRBJ2-1; 11 bases are a match to TRBD2. There are 15 residues in the CDR3. J was trimmed by 4 bases and V by 6 bases; bases with no gene match: 5. Germline CDR1 reads MNHEY; CDR2 reads SMNVEV (reference sequence). The CDR3 region is CASRMGTSGYNEQFF. CDR3 bases: TGTGCCAGCAGAATGGGGACTAGCGGATACAATGAGCAGTTCTTC.

The V gene is TRBV5-1, the J gene TRBJ2-2; D possibly corresponds to TRBD2 (5 bases). Germline-derived CDR1 and CDR2 are SGHRS and YFSETQ. The CDR3 is 14 residues long. Trimming stripped 2 bases from V and 1 base from J, with 6 bases between. Here the CDR3 DNA reads TGCGCCAGCAGCTTTGAGGGGAACACCGGGGAGCTGTTTTTT. Protein: CASSFEGNTGELFF.

The J gene is TRBJ1-5, the V gene TRBV6-1; D is possibly TRBD1 (5 bases). The CDR3 runs to 14 residues. CDR1 and CDR2 from the germline V gene are MNHNS and SASEGT. With 8 bases removed from V and 4 bases from J, the gap between germline ends came to 15 bases. The CDR3 DNA is TGTGCCAGCTGGGGGGAGGGCTGGAATCAGCCCCAGCATTTT. This encodes CASWGEGWNQPQHF.